This is a list of T cell receptor beta chains from one sample in a study of blood T cells in healthy people across ages. TCRdb itself ran the 5' RACE reads through MiXCR, one entry per CDR3 protein. This sample yields just over 1 million distinct CDR3 sequences, of which roughly 45% are seen a single time; over 15% belongs to the top ten. Sequencing was done on a sample of blood. These receptors came from an older woman in good health. The CDR3 runs from the conserved cysteine through the conserved F or W. Size tells how often a clone was seen (once, few, many) or the class of an expanded clone, and some rows leave it out.

cdr3_aa: CSARDRRGREQYF
j_call: TRBJ2-7
v_call: TRBV20-1
clone_size: .

cdr3_aa: CSARLAEPVKNIQYF
j_call: TRBJ2-4
v_call: TRBV20-1
clone_size: few

cdr3_aa: CATHPRDKRSEQYF
j_call: TRBJ2-7
v_call: TRBV21-1
clone_size: few

cdr3_aa: CASSGTWNEQFF
j_call: TRBJ2-1
v_call: TRBV18
clone_size: .

cdr3_aa: CASSLDTYQETQYF
j_call: TRBJ2-5
v_call: TRBV12-3/TRBV12-4
clone_size: few

cdr3_aa: CASTNLAGDGNEQFF
j_call: TRBJ2-1
v_call: TRBV5-1
clone_size: .

cdr3_aa: CAGSSHRGPYNEQFF
j_call: TRBJ2-1
v_call: TRBV5-1
clone_size: .

cdr3_aa: CSARDHSGGDGYTF
j_call: TRBJ1-2
v_call: TRBV20-1
clone_size: few

cdr3_aa: CSARVSTGTGGYTF
j_call: TRBJ1-2
v_call: TRBV20-1
clone_size: few

cdr3_aa: CASSQRGGLASYEQYF
j_call: TRBJ2-7
v_call: TRBV14
clone_size: .

cdr3_aa: CSAARQNEKLFF
j_call: TRBJ1-4
v_call: TRBV20-1
clone_size: few

cdr3_aa: CASSLSGKGNTEAFF
j_call: TRBJ1-1
v_call: TRBV27
clone_size: .

cdr3_aa: CASSQAGTGGKQPQHF
j_call: TRBJ1-5
v_call: TRBV3-1
clone_size: .

cdr3_aa: CASSPGASGGSYEQYF
j_call: .
v_call: TRBV27
clone_size: .

cdr3_aa: CSAIRQGGAEQYF
j_call: TRBJ2-7
v_call: TRBV20-1
clone_size: few

cdr3_aa: CASSYSIRDEQFF
j_call: TRBJ2-1
v_call: TRBV6-2/TRBV6-3
clone_size: few

cdr3_aa: CASSPSGQQETQYF
j_call: TRBJ2-5
v_call: TRBV5-5
clone_size: .

cdr3_aa: CASSQVETSGEQYF
j_call: TRBJ2-5
v_call: TRBV3-1
clone_size: .

cdr3_aa: CASSQQLRSEQYF
j_call: .
v_call: TRBV3-1
clone_size: .

cdr3_aa: CSANQGMGDTQYF
j_call: TRBJ2-3
v_call: TRBV29-1
clone_size: .

cdr3_aa: CASALSYEQYF
j_call: TRBJ2-7
v_call: TRBV25-1
clone_size: few

cdr3_aa: CASSEPGLDGYTF
j_call: TRBJ1-2
v_call: TRBV25-1
clone_size: few

cdr3_aa: CASSSGRRYQETQYF
j_call: TRBJ2-5
v_call: TRBV7-6
clone_size: .